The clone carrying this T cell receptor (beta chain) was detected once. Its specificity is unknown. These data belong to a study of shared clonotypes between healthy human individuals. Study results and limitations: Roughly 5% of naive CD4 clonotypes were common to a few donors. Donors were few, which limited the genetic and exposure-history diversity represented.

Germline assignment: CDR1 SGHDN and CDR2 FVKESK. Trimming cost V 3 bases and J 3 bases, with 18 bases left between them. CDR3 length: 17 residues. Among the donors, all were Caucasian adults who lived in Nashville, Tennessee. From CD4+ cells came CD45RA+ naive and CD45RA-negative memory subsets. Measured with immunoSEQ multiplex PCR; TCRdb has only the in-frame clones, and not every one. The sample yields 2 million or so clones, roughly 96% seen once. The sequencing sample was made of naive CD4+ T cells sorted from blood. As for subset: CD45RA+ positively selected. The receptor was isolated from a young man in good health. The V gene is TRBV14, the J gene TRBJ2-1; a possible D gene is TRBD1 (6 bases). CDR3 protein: CASSHFLARGIYNEQFF. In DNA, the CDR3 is TGTGCCAGCAGCCATTTCTTAGCCAGGGGTATCTACAATGAGCAGTTCTTC.